Sequencing of this TCR beta chain was carried out in a study of T cell changes during pregnancy in multiple sclerosis. The CDR3 totals 15 residues. V was cut by 3 bases and J by 0 bases, with 12 bases left in between. Germline values: CDR1 SNHLY, CDR2 FYNNEI. Assay used: immunoSEQ multiplex PCR; TCRdb lists only in-frame clones, some missing. The table shows around 60,000 clones, with about nine tenths occurring only once. The chain is built from TRBV2 and TRBJ2-7, with TRBD1 as a possible D gene (5 bases). The TCR originated in a female donor with multiple sclerosis, enrolled in a pregnancy study. The sample in question was peripheral blood, obtained in the first trimester of pregnancy. DNA of the CDR3: TGTGCCAGCAGTGACGGCTTTGGGGCCTCCTACGAGCAGTACTTC. It encodes CASSDGFGASYEQYF.